The clone carrying this TCR beta chain was detected a few times. Germline loops: CDR1 SGHAT, CDR2 FQNNGV. The CDR3 has 12 residues. Trimming stripped 5 bases from V and 8 bases from J, with 10 bases between. Via MiXCR, TCRdb re-called the 5' RACE reads, giving one row per CDR3 protein. The sample holds over 150,000 distinct CDR3 sequences, approximately 6.2% seen once. This specimen comes from a study of T cells after yellow fever vaccination. Material: CD4+ T cells sorted from PBMCs, obtained on the day of the first yellow fever vaccination. This TCR was recovered from a man younger than 30 who received the YFV17D yellow fever vaccine. The V and J genes are TRBV11-2 and TRBJ2-1; tentative D call: TRBD1 (6 bases). The CDR3 coding sequence is TGTGCCAGCAGCGTGCAGGGGTATGAGCAGTTCTTC. Amino acids: CASSVQGYEQFF. Filled out from reference TRBV11-2 and TRBJ2-1, the complete variable domain reads EAGVAQSPRYKIIEKRQSVAFWCNPISGHATLYWYQQILGQGPKLLIQFQNNGVVDDSQLPKDRFSAERLKGVDSTLKIQPAKLEDSAVYLCASSVQGYEQFFGPGTRLTVL.